There are many counts of the clone carrying this TCR beta chain. The entry originates in a study of spatial heterogeneity in lung cancer. Across the whole study: PBMC collected at follow-up were sequenced when available, a median of about two years after resection.

The time point is: blood at routine non-recurrence follow-up after resection. Whole RNA came from tumor, nontumor lung or frozen PBMC and was sequenced without being sorted. TCRdb processed the 5' RACE reads anew with MiXCR; each CDR3 protein has one entry. Among 27,000 or so distinct CDR3 sequences listed, roughly 5.7% were seen once. V was clipped by 5 bases and J by 5 bases; unmatched bases: 13. The CDR3 loop spans 16 amino acids. CDR1 and CDR2 from the germline V gene are SGDLS and YYNGEE. The rearrangement links TRBV9 to TRBJ2-3, with 8 nucleotides matching TRBD2. The clonotype was recovered from a female donor with early-stage non-small cell lung cancer. The sample was PBMCs, taken at follow-up. The DNA of the CDR3 is TGTGCCAGCAGGGTTCCCGGGGGGGGCCATGGAGATACGCAGTATTTT. Protein: CASRVPGGGHGDTQYF.